This TCR beta chain was observed in a study of tumor-infiltrating lymphocytes in primary liver carcinoma. As concerns this clonotype: A junction boundary mismatches the germline segment, possibly from a read error.

Reverse transcription of 500 to 650 ng total RNA with a constant-region primer produced TCR beta cDNA. Three rounds of nested multiplex PCR with slightly modified ARM-PCR produced TCR beta libraries. Amplification in the first two PCR rounds was performed using TRBV1-TRBV30 forward primers and a C-beta reverse primer for roughly 10 cycles each. TCRdb reprocessed the multiplex PCR reads with MiXCR, giving one entry per CDR3 protein. The sample records 300,000 to 350,000 distinct CDR3 sequences, 65% being singletons. Germline CDR1 SGHAT, CDR2 FQNNGV. The CDR3 runs to 14 residues. Blood RNA came from unsorted whole blood; germline DNA was also extracted.

This chain links TRBV11-2 with TRBJ2-7; D is unclear. This sequence was found in a middle-aged man with primary liver carcinoma and hepatitis B virus infection. Input material: peripheral blood. CDR3 sequence: CACSLGWGSYEQYF. The DNA of the CDR3 is TGTGCCTGCAGCTTAGGTTGGGGTTCCTACGAGCAGTACTTC.